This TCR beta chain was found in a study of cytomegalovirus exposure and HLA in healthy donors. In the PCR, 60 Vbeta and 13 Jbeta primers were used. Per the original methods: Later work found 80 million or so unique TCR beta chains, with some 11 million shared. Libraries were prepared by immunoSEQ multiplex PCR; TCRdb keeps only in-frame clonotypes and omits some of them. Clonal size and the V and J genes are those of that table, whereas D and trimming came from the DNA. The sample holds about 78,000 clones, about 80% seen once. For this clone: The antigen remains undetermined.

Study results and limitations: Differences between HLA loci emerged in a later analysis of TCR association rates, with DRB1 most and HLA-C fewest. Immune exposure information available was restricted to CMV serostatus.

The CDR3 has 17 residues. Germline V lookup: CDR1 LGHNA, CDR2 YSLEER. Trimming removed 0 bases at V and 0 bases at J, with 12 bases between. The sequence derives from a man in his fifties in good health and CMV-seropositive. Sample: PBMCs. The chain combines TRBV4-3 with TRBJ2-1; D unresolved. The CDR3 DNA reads TGCGCCAGCAGCCAAGATCAAGTACAGTTCTCCTACAATGAGCAGTTCTTC. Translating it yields CASSQDQVQFSYNEQFF.